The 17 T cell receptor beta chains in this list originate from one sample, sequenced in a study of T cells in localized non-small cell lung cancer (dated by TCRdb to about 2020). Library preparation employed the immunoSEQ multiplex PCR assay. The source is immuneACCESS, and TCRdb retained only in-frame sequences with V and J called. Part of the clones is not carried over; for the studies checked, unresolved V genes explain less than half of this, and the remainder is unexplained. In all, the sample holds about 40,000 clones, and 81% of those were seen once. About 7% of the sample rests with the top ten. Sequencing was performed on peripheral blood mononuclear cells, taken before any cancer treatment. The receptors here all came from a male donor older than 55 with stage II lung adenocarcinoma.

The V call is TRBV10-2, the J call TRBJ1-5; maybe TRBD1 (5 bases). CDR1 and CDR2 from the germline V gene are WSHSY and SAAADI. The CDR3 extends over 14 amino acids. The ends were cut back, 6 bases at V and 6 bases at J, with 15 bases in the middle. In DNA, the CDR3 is TGCGCCAGCAGGGAGGGAATGGGGGTTCAGCCCCAGCATTTT. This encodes CASREGMGVQPQHF.

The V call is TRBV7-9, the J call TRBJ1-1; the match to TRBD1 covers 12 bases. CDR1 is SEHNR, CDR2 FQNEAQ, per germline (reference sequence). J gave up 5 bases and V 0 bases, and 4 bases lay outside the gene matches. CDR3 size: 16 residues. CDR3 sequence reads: CASSLAGTGGGTEAFF. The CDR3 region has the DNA TGTGCCAGCAGCTTAGCGGGGACAGGGGGCGGGACTGAAGCTTTCTTT.

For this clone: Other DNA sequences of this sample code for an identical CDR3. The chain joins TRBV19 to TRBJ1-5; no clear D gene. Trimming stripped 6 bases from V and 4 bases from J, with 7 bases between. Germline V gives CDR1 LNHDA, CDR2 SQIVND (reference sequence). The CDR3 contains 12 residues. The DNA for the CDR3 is TGTGCCAGTAGGAGGGTTAATCAGCCCCAGCATTTT. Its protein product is CASRRVNQPQHF.

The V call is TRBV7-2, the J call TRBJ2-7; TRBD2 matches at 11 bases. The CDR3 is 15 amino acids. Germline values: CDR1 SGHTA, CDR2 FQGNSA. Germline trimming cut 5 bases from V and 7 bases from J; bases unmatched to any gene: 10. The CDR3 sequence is CASSLLAGGLGEQYF. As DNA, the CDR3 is TGTGCCAGCAGCCTTCTAGCGGGGGGCCTTGGAGAGCAGTACTTC.

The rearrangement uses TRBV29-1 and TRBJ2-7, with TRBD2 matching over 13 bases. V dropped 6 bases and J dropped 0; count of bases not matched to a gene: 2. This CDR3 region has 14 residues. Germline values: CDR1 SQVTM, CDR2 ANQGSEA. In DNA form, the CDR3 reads TGCAGCGTCCGGACTAGCGGGAGCTCCTACGAGCAGTACTTC. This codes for CSVRTSGSSYEQYF.

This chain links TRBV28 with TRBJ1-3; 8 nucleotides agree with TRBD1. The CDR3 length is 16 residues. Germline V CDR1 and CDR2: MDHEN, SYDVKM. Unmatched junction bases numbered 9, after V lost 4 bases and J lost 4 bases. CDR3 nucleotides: TGTGCCAGCAGTTCCCCGACAGGGGTGGGCGGAAACACCATATATTTT. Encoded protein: CASSSPTGVGGNTIYF.

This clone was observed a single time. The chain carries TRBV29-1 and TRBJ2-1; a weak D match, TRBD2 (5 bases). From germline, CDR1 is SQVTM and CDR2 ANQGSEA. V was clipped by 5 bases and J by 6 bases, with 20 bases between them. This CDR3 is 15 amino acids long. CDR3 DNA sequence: TGCAGCGTTCCTAACGGGGTACTATGGGGCAATGAGCAGTTCTTC. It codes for CSVPNGVLWGNEQFF.

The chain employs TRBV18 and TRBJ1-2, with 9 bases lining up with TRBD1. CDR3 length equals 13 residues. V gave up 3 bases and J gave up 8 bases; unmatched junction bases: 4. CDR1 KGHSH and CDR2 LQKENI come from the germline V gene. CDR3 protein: CASSPRQGEGYTF. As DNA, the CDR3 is TGTGCCAGCTCACCTCGACAGGGGGAAGGCTACACCTTC. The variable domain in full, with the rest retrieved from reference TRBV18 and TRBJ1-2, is NAGVMQNPRHLVRRRGQEARLRCSPMKGHSHVYWYRQLPEEGLKFMVYLQKENIIDESGMPKERFSAEFPKEGPSILRIQQVVRGDSAAYFCASSPRQGEGYTFGSGTRLTVV.

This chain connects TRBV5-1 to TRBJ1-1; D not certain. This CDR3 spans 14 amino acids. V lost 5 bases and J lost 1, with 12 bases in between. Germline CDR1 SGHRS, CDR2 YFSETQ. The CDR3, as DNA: TGCGCCAGCAGGTCTCCCAGAGGGAACACTGAAGCTTTCTTT. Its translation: CASRSPRGNTEAFF.

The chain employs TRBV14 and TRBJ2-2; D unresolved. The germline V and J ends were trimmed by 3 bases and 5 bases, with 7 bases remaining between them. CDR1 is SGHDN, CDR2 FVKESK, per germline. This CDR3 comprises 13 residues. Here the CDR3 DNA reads TGTGCCAGCAGCCATCTCCGGACCGGGGAGCTGTTTTTT. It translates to CASSHLRTGELFF. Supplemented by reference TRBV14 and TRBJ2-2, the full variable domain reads EAGVTQFPSHSVIEKGQTVTLRCDPISGHDNLYWYRRVMGKEIKFLLHFVKESKQDESGMPNNRFLAERTGGTYSTLKVQPAELEDSGVYFCASSHLRTGELFFGEGSRLTVL.

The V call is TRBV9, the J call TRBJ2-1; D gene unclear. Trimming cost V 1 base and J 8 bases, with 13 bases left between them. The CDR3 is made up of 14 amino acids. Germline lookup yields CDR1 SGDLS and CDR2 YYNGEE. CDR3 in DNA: TGTGCCAGCAGCGTATCGGGCAATAACCATGAGCAGTTCTTC. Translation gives CASSVSGNNHEQFF.

The CDR3 loop is CASSWSGITSGANVLTF. The CDR3 nucleotides read TGTGCCAGCAGTTGGAGCGGAATAACTTCTGGGGCCAACGTCCTGACTTTC. The J gene is TRBJ2-6, the V gene TRBV27, with a possible D match to TRBD2 (5 bases). The CDR3 consists of 17 residues. CDR1 is MNHEY and CDR2 is SMNVEV in the germline V gene (reference sequence). V was pared by 4 bases and J by 1 base, with 14 bases between.

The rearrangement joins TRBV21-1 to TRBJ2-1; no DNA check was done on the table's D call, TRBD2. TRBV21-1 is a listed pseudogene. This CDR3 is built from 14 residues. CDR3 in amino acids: CLPGDSGGKNEQFF. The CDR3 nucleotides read TGTCTCCCCGGGGATAGCGGGGGTAAGAATGAGCAGTTCTTC.

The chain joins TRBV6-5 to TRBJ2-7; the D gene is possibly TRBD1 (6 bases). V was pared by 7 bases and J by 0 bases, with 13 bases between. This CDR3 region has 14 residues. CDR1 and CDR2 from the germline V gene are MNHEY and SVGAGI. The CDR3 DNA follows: TGTGCCAGCAATTTGGACAGCAGCTCCTACGAGCAGTACTTC. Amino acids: CASNLDSSSYEQYF.

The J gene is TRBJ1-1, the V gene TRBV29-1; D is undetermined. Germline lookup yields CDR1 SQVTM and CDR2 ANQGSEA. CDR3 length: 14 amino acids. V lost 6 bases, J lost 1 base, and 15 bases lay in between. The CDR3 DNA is TGCAGCGTAGACTTAGTTGACCAGAACACTGAAGCTTTCTTT. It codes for CSVDLVDQNTEAFF.

The CDR3 bases are TGTGCCAGCAGCTTCGGGGGCGGGAGTGTCAATGAGCAGTTCTTC. Its translation: CASSFGGGSVNEQFF. V and J are TRBV5-4 and TRBJ2-1, with a possible D match to TRBD2 (7 bases). This CDR3 has 15 residues. Per germline, CDR1 SGHNT and CDR2 YYREEE (reference sequence). Trimming took off 2 bases at V and 6 bases at J, with 15 bases between the two ends. Filled out from reference TRBV5-4 and TRBJ2-1, the complete variable domain reads ETGVTQSPTHLIKTRGQQVTLRCSSQSGHNTVSWYQQALGQGPQFIFQYYREEENGRGNFPPRFSGLQFPNYSSELNVNALELDDSALYLCASSFGGGSVNEQFFGPGTRLTVL.

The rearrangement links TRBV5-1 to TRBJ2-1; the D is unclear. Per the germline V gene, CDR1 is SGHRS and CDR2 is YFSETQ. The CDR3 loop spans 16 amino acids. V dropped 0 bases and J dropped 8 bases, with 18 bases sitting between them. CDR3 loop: CASSLGTTRSGDEQFF. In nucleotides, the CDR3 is TGCGCCAGCAGCTTGGGAACTACCCGGAGTGGCGATGAGCAGTTCTTC.